The 18 T cell receptor beta chains listed next were all sequenced from one sample in a study of cytomegalovirus exposure and HLA in healthy donors. Primers included in the PCR were 60 Vbeta and 13 Jbeta primers. Sequenced by immunoSEQ multiplex PCR; TCRdb stores in-frame clones only, minus some. Seen here are tens of thousands of clones, 74% observed once, and the top ten hold roughly 6.3%. Source material: PBMCs. The receptors here all came from a man aged 25-45 years in good health and CMV-seronegative.

This chain joins TRBV10-2 and TRBJ1-6; 7 nucleotides line up with TRBD1. This CDR3 has 16 residues. The germline CDR1 and CDR2 sequences are WSHSY and SAAADI. With 5 bases clipped from V and 7 bases from J, the junction kept 11 bases outside the gene matches. For the CDR3, the DNA is TGCGCCAGCAGTCCTGTATGGGCAGGGGGGAATTCACCCCTCCACTTT. This codes for CASSPVWAGGNSPLHF.

The CDR3 reads CAWSQMSSYNEQFF. The CDR3 DNA sequence: TGTGCCTGGAGCCAAATGAGCTCCTACAATGAGCAGTTCTTC. The rearrangement links TRBV30 to TRBJ2-1; D unclear. CDR3 length: 14 residues. V was clipped by 3 bases and J by 0 bases, with 9 bases between them. Germline V gene lookup returns CDR1 GTSNPN and CDR2 SVGIG (reference sequence). Supplemented by reference TRBV30 and TRBJ2-1, the full variable domain reads SQTIHQWPATLVQPVGSPLSLECTVEGTSNPNLYWYRQAAGRGLQLLFYSVGIGQISSEVPQNLSASRPQDRQFILSSKKLLLSDSGFYLCAWSQMSSYNEQFFGPGTRLTVL.

The chain has TRBV6-4 and TRBJ2-3; 7 bases fit TRBD2. The V gene end was trimmed by 4 bases and the J gene end by 4 bases; junction bases not matched to a gene: 8. Germline assignment: CDR1 MRHNA and CDR2 SNTAGT. This CDR3 is built from 15 residues. CDR3 nucleotide sequence: TGTGCCAGCAGTGTCGGGACGGGGGGACCAGATACGCAGTATTTT. Residues: CASSVGTGGPDTQYF.

The V and J genes are TRBV28 and TRBJ2-7, with TRBD2 matching 13 bases. This CDR3 contains 16 residues. The ends lost 5 bases at V and 5 bases at J; junction bases unmatched: 9. Germline loops: CDR1 MDHEN, CDR2 SYDVKM. The CDR3 loop reads CASSRTSGSEGDEQYF. CDR3 nucleotide sequence: TGTGCCAGCAGTCGGACTAGCGGGAGTGAGGGCGACGAGCAGTACTTC.

This clone came up a few times. The chain couples TRBV28 to TRBJ2-7, with 13 bases lining up with TRBD2. Trimming cost V 6 bases and J 1 base; bases outside gene matches: 3. Germline CDR1 reads MDHEN; CDR2 reads SYDVKM. This CDR3 comprises 15 residues. CDR3 nucleotides: TGTGCCAGCAGAATGACTAGCGGGAGGTCCTACGAGCAGTACTTC. Amino acids: CASRMTSGRSYEQYF.

This sequence joins TRBV28 and TRBJ2-4, with 12 bases fitting TRBD2. With 5 bases clipped from V and 9 bases from J, the junction kept 8 bases outside the gene matches. This CDR3 comprises 15 residues. From germline, CDR1 is MDHEN and CDR2 SYDVKM. In DNA, the CDR3 is TGTGCCAGCAGTCTAGCGGGAGGGCCGAGGAGCATTCAGTACTTC. The encoded protein is CASSLAGGPRSIQYF.

V is TRBV28 and J is TRBJ2-7, with 9 bases matching TRBD2. CDR1 and CDR2 (germline): MDHEN, SYDVKM. With V trimmed by 7 bases and J by 2 bases, 9 bases remained unmatched. The CDR3 is made up of 15 amino acids. The CDR3 here is CASNTIAGVPYEQYF. As DNA, the CDR3 is TGTGCCAGCAATACGATAGCGGGAGTTCCCTACGAGCAGTACTTC.

V and J are TRBV5-1 and TRBJ2-1, with 15 positions matching TRBD2. This CDR3 has 18 amino acids. Losses at the gene ends were 0 bases for V and 7 bases for J; bases not matched to a gene: 8. CDR1 and CDR2 from the germline V gene are SGHRS and YFSETQ. The CDR3 loop reads CASSLDRGLAGGVNEQFF. The DNA of the CDR3 is TGCGCCAGCAGCTTGGATCGAGGACTAGCGGGAGGGGTAAATGAGCAGTTCTTC.

This rearrangement joins TRBV19 to TRBJ2-1; possibly TRBD2 for D (6 bases). Trimming shortened V by 1 base and J by 6 bases, and 10 bases separated the two germline ends. Germline V gene sequence: CDR1 LNHDA, CDR2 SQIVND (reference sequence). The CDR3 runs 14 residues. The CDR3 is CASSIGRERNEQFF. The DNA for the CDR3 is TGTGCCAGTAGTATAGGGCGGGAACGCAATGAGCAGTTCTTC.

CDR3 protein: CASSEGVQGGNQPQHF. CDR3 DNA: TGTGCCAGCAGTGAAGGGGTGCAGGGGGGCAATCAGCCCCAGCATTTT. V and J are TRBV6-1 and TRBJ1-5, with 7 bases aligning to TRBD1. The V segment lost 1 base and the J segment 2 bases; nucleotides outside the gene matches: 5. The germline V gene encodes CDR1 MNHNS and CDR2 SASEGT. The CDR3 covers 16 residues.

A few counts support this clone. The junction and the germline gene differ at one end; a read error may be behind it. The chain recombines TRBV12-5 with TRBJ2-3, with 13 positions matching TRBD2. The CDR3 has 15 amino acids. The germline gives CDR1 LGHNT, CDR2 FRNRAP. The DNA for the CDR3 is TGTGCTAGTGCTTTGGGACTAGCGGGACGGGATACGCAGTATTTT. This translates into CASALGLAGRDTQYF.

The chain recombines TRBV7-8 with TRBJ1-5, with TRBD1 identical over 7 bases. V was clipped by 2 bases and J by 4 bases; unmatched bases: 8. This CDR3 is built from 16 residues. The V gene's germline CDR1 is SGHVS and CDR2 FQNEAQ. The CDR3 DNA is TGTGCCAGCAGCTTATTAGTTCGACAGGGTAATCAGCCCCAGCATTTT. Translated: CASSLLVRQGNQPQHF.

The CDR3 region is CSVEFSGSVSEQFF. The CDR3 DNA follows: TGCAGCGTTGAATTCAGCGGGAGCGTGAGTGAGCAGTTCTTC. The J gene is TRBJ2-1, the V gene TRBV29-1; 8 bases agree with TRBD2. Germline V gives CDR1 SQVTM, CDR2 ANQGSEA. This CDR3 is built from 14 residues. V lost 2 bases to trimming and J lost 9 bases; unmatched junction nucleotides: 9.

The J gene is TRBJ1-4, the V gene TRBV2, with D perhaps TRBD1 (6 bases). The length of the CDR3 is 14 residues. Germline CDR1 and CDR2: SNHLY and FYNNEI. V was pared by 7 bases and J by 8 bases, with 17 bases between. CDR3 nucleotide sequence: TGTGCCAGCAAATTGACAGGAGGATCAGAAAAACTGTTTTTT. Its protein product is CASKLTGGSEKLFF.

The chain has TRBV29-1 and TRBJ2-6; D gene uncertain. The CDR3 has 13 residues. V lost 5 bases, J lost 0 bases, and 5 bases lay in between. Germline loops: CDR1 SQVTM, CDR2 ANQGSEA. CDR3 loop: CSVTYSGANVLTF. The CDR3 DNA reads as TGCAGCGTTACTTACTCTGGGGCCAACGTCCTGACTTTC. The full variable domain, rest sourced from reference TRBV29-1 and TRBJ2-6, is SAVISQKPSRDICQRGTSLTIQCQVDSQVTMMFWYRQQPGQSLTLIATANQGSEATYESGFVIDKFPISRPNLTFSTLTVSNMSPEDSSIYLCSVTYSGANVLTFGAGSRLTVL.

The rearrangement uses TRBV4-1 and TRBJ2-3; 9 nucleotides align to TRBD2. There are 15 residues in the CDR3. Per the germline V gene, CDR1 is MGHRA and CDR2 is YSYEKL. After removal of 4 bases from V and 1 base from J, the junction contained 3 bases not matched to a gene. CDR3 amino acids: CASSLAGARTDTQYF. Written as DNA, the CDR3 is TGCGCCAGCAGCCTAGCGGGGGCCCGCACAGATACGCAGTATTTT.

CDR3 nucleotide sequence: TGTGCCAGCGGGGTGGAGGGTAGCGGGAGGGGTCAGAATACCGGGGAGCTGTTTTTT. Amino acid sequence: CASGVEGSGRGQNTGELFF. V gene TRBV21-1 combines with J gene TRBJ2-2; the table's D call, TRBD2, has no DNA check behind it. TRBV21-1 is designated a pseudogene. This CDR3 has 19 residues.

The V gene is TRBV10-3, the J gene TRBJ2-5; the match to TRBD2 covers 14 bases. This CDR3 has 14 amino acids. V lost 6 bases, J lost 11 bases, and 8 bases stayed unmatched. Per the germline V gene, CDR1 is ENHRY and CDR2 is SYGVKD. The CDR3 loop is CAIRPGLAGEEQYF. In DNA form, the CDR3 reads TGTGCCATCAGGCCGGGACTAGCGGGAGAAGAGCAGTACTTC.